This is a list of T cell receptor beta chains from one sample in a study of shared clonotypes between healthy human individuals. This table comes from immunoSEQ multiplex PCR, and its TCRdb copy is limited to in-frame clones, with some not included. The sample has about 700,000 clones, about 91% seen once; the top ten hold 24%. The sample taken for sequencing was naive CD8+ T cells sorted from blood. The receptors come from a man aged 25-40 years in good health. The conserved cysteine and the conserved F or W are not part of the CDR3 here.

v_gene,len,j_gene,CDR3aa
TRBV11-2,16,TRBJ2-5,GFLTRDLIALHQETQY
TRBV7-3,13,TRBJ2-5,ASSAAGGPLETQY
TRBV10-3,12,TRBJ2-2,AIRMDPNTGELF
TRBV28,11,TRBJ2-1,ASSSNRDNEQF
TRBV4-3,13,TRBJ2-1,ASSQELAGIYEQF
TRBV15,14,TRBJ2-5,ATSSGLAGERETQY
TRBV29-1,14,TRBJ2-5,SVEGQGFPIQETQY
TRBV10-3,12,TRBJ1-5,AISDAQGYQPQH
TRBV5-5,11,TRBJ1-1,ASSLDGQLEAF
TRBV7-9,17,TRBJ2-7,ASSLVPLEGSGTGVRQY
TRBV19,12,TRBJ2-6,ASQSSSGANVLT
TRBV28,14,TRBJ2-1,ASNREVPPNVNEQF
TRBV10-3,14,TRBJ2-1,AISDPAGGPYNEQF
TRBV15,14,TRBJ2-1,ATIAERDHPYNEQF
TRBV27,12,TRBJ1-2,ASSSRRRHYGYT
TRBV9,11,TRBJ1-4,ASSVGGDEKLF
TRBV28,13,TRBJ2-3,ASSLISSESDTQY
TRBV11-3,14,TRBJ2-2,ASRSGQDRNTGELF
TRBV5-6,14,TRBJ2-4,ASSLAEGTAKNIQY
TRBV29-1,13,TRBJ2-1,SVEGGRGTYNEQF
TRBV29-1,15,TRBJ2-7,SANGLAGVGRGYEQY
TRBV7-9,9,TRBJ2-7,ASSWNYEQY
TRBV25-1,13,TRBJ2-2,ASSEEGERPGELF
TRBV11-2,15,TRBJ2-5,ASSLEWAGTIGETQY
TRBV9,10,TRBJ2-1,ASRDSRGEQF
TRBV7-3,14,TRBJ2-7,ASSLSGGAVSYEQY
TRBV29-1,11,TRBJ2-2,SVDGGNTGELF
TRBV11-2,12,TRBJ2-1,ASSLSGPYNEQF
TRBV20-1,8,TRBJ2-1,SALDNEQF
TRBV2,16,TRBJ2-5,ASSERGTGVLIQETQY
TRBV5-1,12,TRBJ1-1,ASSPGGEDTEAF
TRBV7-8,12,TRBJ2-3,ASSPLQETDTQY
TRBV7-9,13,TRBJ2-1,ASSSVAGGPNEQF
TRBV5-1,13,TRBJ2-3,ASSYRGSSTDTQY
TRBV11-2,14,TRBJ2-3,ASSSTALTFTDTQY
TRBV5-6,14,TRBJ2-7,ASSLTVGLAGSEQY
TRBV11-2,12,TRBJ2-7,ASTLGQGNYEQY
TRBV4-1,11,TRBJ1-1,ASSPEAEAEAF
TRBV6-1,13,TRBJ2-7,ASIDLARSPYEQY
TRBV6-1,13,TRBJ1-2,ASSEAVGSAGGYT